The sample holds a few counts of the clone carrying this T cell receptor beta chain. This sample is part of a study of blood T cells in healthy people across ages. CDR1 is MNHNY and CDR2 is SVGAGI in the germline V gene (reference sequence). The CDR3 totals 14 residues. Primers used in a second PCR of roughly 6 to 11 cycles were a sample-barcoded 5' primer and a J-beta primer mix. TCRdb reprocessed the 5' RACE reads via MiXCR and lists one record per CDR3 protein. The data hold roughly 680,000 distinct CDR3 sequences, with under 25% observed a single time. The sample taken for sequencing was blood. This clonotype was obtained from a man aged 65 to 85 in good health. The chain employs TRBV6-6 and TRBJ2-5, with 7 bases identical to TRBD2. The J call may be mistaken, given a closer DNA end match to TRBJ2-1. As DNA, the CDR3 is TGTGCCAGCAGTTACTCTAGCGGGTTCAATGAGCAGTTCTTC. Protein product: CASSYSSGFNEQFF.